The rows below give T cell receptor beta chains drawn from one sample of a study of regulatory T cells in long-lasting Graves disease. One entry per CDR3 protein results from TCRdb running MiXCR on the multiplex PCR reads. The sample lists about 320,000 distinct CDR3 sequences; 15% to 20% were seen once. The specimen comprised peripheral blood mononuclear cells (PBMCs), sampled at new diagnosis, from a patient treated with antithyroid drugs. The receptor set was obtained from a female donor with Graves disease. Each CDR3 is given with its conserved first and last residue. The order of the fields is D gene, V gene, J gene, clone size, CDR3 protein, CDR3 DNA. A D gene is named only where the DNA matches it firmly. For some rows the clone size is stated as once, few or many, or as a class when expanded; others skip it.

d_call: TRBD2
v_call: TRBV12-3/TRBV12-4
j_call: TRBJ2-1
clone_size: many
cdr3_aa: CASSLAGGGAGVGYEQFF
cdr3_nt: TGTGCCAGCAGTTTAGCCGGTGGGGGAGCGGGAGTGGGATATGAGCAGTTCTTC

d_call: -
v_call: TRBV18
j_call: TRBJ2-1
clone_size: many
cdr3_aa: CASSLELPSSYNEQFF
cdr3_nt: TGTGCCAGCTCACTTGAGTTACCGAGCTCCTACAATGAGCAGTTCTTC

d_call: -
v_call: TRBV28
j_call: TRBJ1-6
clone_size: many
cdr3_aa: CASTWTRGHQWGSPLHF
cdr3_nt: TGTGCCAGCACCTGGACGAGGGGACATCAGTGGGGTTCACCCCTCCACTTT

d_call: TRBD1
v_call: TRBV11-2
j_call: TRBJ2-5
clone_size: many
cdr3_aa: CASSYGGQGETQYF
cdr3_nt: TGTGCCAGCAGCTACGGAGGACAGGGAGAGACCCAGTACTTC

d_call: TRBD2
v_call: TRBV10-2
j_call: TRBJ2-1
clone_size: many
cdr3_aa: CASSGSSGIGNEQFF
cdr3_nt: TGCGCCAGCAGTGGGTCTAGCGGGATAGGGAATGAGCAGTTCTTC

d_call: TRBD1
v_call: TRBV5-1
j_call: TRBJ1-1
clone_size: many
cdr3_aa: CASSTGTGVLNTEAFF
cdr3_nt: TGCGCCAGCAGCACCGGGACAGGGGTTTTGAACACTGAAGCTTTCTTT

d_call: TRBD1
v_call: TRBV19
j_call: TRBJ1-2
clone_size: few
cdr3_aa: CASTLGRTGTGYTF
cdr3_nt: TGTGCCAGTACTCTTGGGAGGACAGGGACTGGCTACACCTTC

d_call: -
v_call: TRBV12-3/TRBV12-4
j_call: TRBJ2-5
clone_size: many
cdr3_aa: CASSRGQRETQYF
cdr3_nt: TGTGCCAGCAGTCGCGGACAGCGCGAGACCCAGTACTTC

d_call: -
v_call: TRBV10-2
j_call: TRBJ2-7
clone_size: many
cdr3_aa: CASGGRGTRWYEQYF
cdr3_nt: TGCGCCAGCGGGGGCAGGGGGACTAGATGGTACGAGCAGTACTTC

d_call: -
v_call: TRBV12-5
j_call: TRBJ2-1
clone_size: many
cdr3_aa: CASGLSRHNEQFF
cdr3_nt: TGTGCTAGTGGTTTGTCGCGGCACAATGAGCAGTTCTTC

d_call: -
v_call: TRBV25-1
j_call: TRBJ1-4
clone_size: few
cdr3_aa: CASSGRGEKLFF
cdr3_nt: TGTGCCAGCAGTGGCCGAGGGGAAAAACTGTTTTTT

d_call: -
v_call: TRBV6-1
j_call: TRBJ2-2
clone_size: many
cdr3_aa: CASSHRRGELFF
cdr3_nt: TGTGCCAGCAGTCATCGTCGCGGGGAGCTGTTTTTT

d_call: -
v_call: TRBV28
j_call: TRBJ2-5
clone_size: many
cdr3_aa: CASSPRTLETQYF
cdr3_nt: TGTGCCAGCAGTCCGAGGACCCTAGAGACCCAGTACTTC

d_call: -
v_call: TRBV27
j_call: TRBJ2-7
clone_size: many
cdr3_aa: CASSLSSHFGEQYF
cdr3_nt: TGTGCCAGCAGTTTATCTTCTCATTTTGGCGAGCAGTACTTC

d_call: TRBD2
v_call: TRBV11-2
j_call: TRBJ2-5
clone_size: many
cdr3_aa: CASSLAAGGETQYF
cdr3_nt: TGTGCCAGCAGCTTAGCCGCGGGAGGAGAGACCCAGTACTTC

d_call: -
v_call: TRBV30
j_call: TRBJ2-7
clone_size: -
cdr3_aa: CAWSVDKDYEQYF
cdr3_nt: TGTGCCTGGAGTGTGGACAAAGACTACGAGCAGTACTTC

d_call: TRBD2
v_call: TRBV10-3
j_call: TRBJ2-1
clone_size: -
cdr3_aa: CASSYRGSLASYNEQFF
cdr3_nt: TGTGCCAGCAGTTACCGGGGTTCACTAGCGTCTTACAATGAGCAGTTCTTC